Following are 31 T cell receptor beta chains from one sample sequenced in a study of CD8+CD57+ T cells in acquired aplastic anemia. Genomic DNA templated the TCR beta VDJ and CDR3 profiling. One entry per CDR3 protein, called by TCRdb with MiXCR from the reads. The sample lists some 180,000 distinct CDR3 sequences; nearly 65% were seen once. In patients chosen for sequencing, flow cytometry had shown CD8+CD57+ cell expansion. The material sequenced was sorted CD4+, CD8+, or CD8+CD57+ T cells (not recorded which) from PBMCs. These receptors were obtained from a human donor with aplastic anemia.

The V call is TRBV5-4, the J call TRBJ2-7, with 13 bases matching TRBD2. Germline values: CDR1 SGHNT, CDR2 YYREEE (reference sequence). With V trimmed by 2 bases and J by 5 bases, 7 bases remained unmatched. The CDR3 consists of 16 residues. Here the CDR3 reads CASSLRLAGGLHEQYF. The CDR3 nucleotides are TGTGCCAGCAGCTTACGACTAGCGGGAGGACTTCACGAGCAGTACTTC.

There are many counts of this clonotype. CDR3: CASSSGTFSYNEQFF. The CDR3 DNA sequence: TGTGCCAGCAGCTCCGGGACCTTCTCCTACAATGAGCAGTTCTTC. This chain connects TRBV12-3 or TRBV12-4 to TRBJ2-1; either TRBD1 or TRBD2 may fit D (5 bases each). The CDR3 consists of 15 residues. V was shortened by 6 bases and J by 0 bases, with 12 bases between the two germline ends.

The CDR3: CASSYLNGWEQYF. The CDR3 DNA reads as TGTGCCAGCAGTTACTTGAACGGGTGGGAGCAGTACTTC. This chain connects TRBV7-6 to TRBJ2-7; D unclear. The CDR3 spans 13 residues. The germline V gene encodes CDR1 SGHVS and CDR2 FNYEAQ. With 6 bases removed from V and 7 bases from J, the gap between germline ends came to 16 bases.

This clonotype was detected many times. CDR3 region: CASSQITVSTDTQYF. The CDR3 DNA reads TGCGCCAGCAGCCAAATAACGGTTAGCACAGATACGCAGTATTTT. This chain connects TRBV4-1 to TRBJ2-3, with unresolved D. The CDR3 has 15 residues. Trimming shortened V by 2 bases and J by 0 bases, and 9 bases separated the two germline ends. Germline assignment: CDR1 MGHRA and CDR2 YSYEKL.

The chain combines TRBV20-1 with TRBJ2-1, with TRBD2 matching over 8 bases. This CDR3 has 15 residues. J was trimmed by 5 bases and V by 3 bases; bases with no gene match: 9. Germline V gene lookup returns CDR1 DFQATT and CDR2 SNEGSKA (reference sequence). The CDR3 reads CSAREGGRPHNEQFF. The CDR3 DNA reads as TGCAGTGCTAGGGAGGGCGGGAGGCCCCACAATGAGCAGTTCTTC.

This clonotype has only a few counts. This chain uses TRBV20-1 with TRBJ2-1, with 13 bases aligning to TRBD2. J was trimmed by 7 bases and V by 5 bases; bases with no gene match: 5. The CDR3 consists of 14 residues. The germline V gene encodes CDR1 DFQATT and CDR2 SNEGSKA (reference sequence). The CDR3 is CSAATSGRANEQFF. The DNA for the CDR3 is TGCAGTGCTGCTACTAGCGGGAGGGCTAATGAGCAGTTCTTC.

The genes are TRBV9 and TRBJ2-7; D is tentatively TRBD1 or TRBD2 (5 bases each). CDR1 and CDR2 (germline): SGDLS, YYNGEE. The CDR3 is made up of 14 amino acids. V dropped 2 bases and J dropped 5 bases, with 14 bases sitting between them. The CDR3 reads CASSVKRGIDEQYF. CDR3 bases: TGTGCCAGCAGCGTCAAGAGGGGAATCGACGAGCAGTACTTC.

This clonotype was seen repeatedly, ten times or more. This rearrangement joins TRBV5-6 to TRBJ2-7; perhaps TRBD2 as D (7 bases). This CDR3 has 13 residues. The V end was cut by 2 bases, the J end by 4 bases, with 10 bases between. Germline assignment: CDR1 SGHDT and CDR2 YYEEEE. The CDR3: CASSFRGGYEQYF. DNA for the CDR3: TGTGCCAGCAGCTTTAGGGGGGGATACGAGCAGTACTTC.

This clonotype was detected many times. The V gene is TRBV6-5, the J gene TRBJ1-5; tentatively, D is TRBD1 (6 bases). CDR3 length: 14 amino acids. Germline CDR1 MNHEY, CDR2 SVGAGI. Trimming removed 2 bases from V and 3 bases from J, with 8 bases in between. Written as DNA, the CDR3 is TGTGCCAGCAGTTACGGGGGCGACAATCAGCCCCAGCATTTT. It translates to CASSYGGDNQPQHF.

Only a few counts were recorded for this clonotype. The rearrangement joins TRBV6-5 to TRBJ2-5; 7 nucleotides agree with TRBD2. This CDR3 contains 12 residues. Germline V gene data show CDR1 as MNHEY and CDR2 as SVGAGI. V gave up 6 bases and J gave up 3 bases; unmatched junction bases: 1. CDR3 DNA sequence: TGTGCCAGCAGGGGAGGGGAAGAGACCCAGTACTTC. This encodes CASRGGEETQYF.

The chain combines TRBV7-9 with TRBJ1-4; TRBD1 matches 9 bases. The germline CDR1 and CDR2 sequences are SEHNR and FQNEAQ (reference sequence). This CDR3 is built from 14 residues. The junction had 5 bases not matched to a gene; V was cut back by 4 bases and J by 8 bases. Here the CDR3 reads CASSSQTGGEKLFF. The DNA for the CDR3 is TGTGCCAGCAGCTCCCAGACAGGGGGGGAAAAACTGTTTTTT.

The chain carries TRBV14 and TRBJ2-7; perhaps TRBD1 as D (5 bases). Trimming pared 2 bases from V and 9 bases from J, leaving 11 bases between. The CDR3 loop spans 12 amino acids. The V gene's germline CDR1 is SGHDN and CDR2 FVKESK. CDR3 loop: CASSQKGLRQYF. CDR3 coding DNA: TGTGCCAGCAGCCAAAAGGGGCTACGGCAGTACTTC. Combining the CDR3 with reference TRBV14 and TRBJ2-7 gives the whole variable domain EAGVTQFPSHSVIEKGQTVTLRCDPISGHDNLYWYRRVMGKEIKFLLHFVKESKQDESGMPNNRFLAERTGGTYSTLKVQPAELEDSGVYFCASSQKGLRQYFGPGTRLTVT.

In this sample, this clonotype turned up a few times. This chain uses TRBV7-9 with TRBJ1-2; 8 positions agree with TRBD1. This CDR3 is 13 amino acids long. The germline V gene has CDR1 SEHNR and CDR2 FQNEAQ (reference sequence). V trimming: 5 bases; J trimming: 8 bases; junction bases outside the gene matches: 7. The CDR3 DNA sequence: TGTGCCAGCAGCCTCGACAGGGGAAGGGGCTACACCTTC. Translated, it gives CASSLDRGRGYTF.

In regard to this clonotype: This could be a read error, since a much larger clone is one nucleotide away. This chain connects TRBV4-1 to TRBJ1-1; 10 bases are a match to TRBD1. Looked up from germline, CDR1 is MGHRA and CDR2 is YSYEKL. The CDR3 contains 15 residues. As DNA, the CDR3 is TGCGCCGGCAGCCAAGTGACAGGGGGCAGAAATGAAGCTTTCTTT. This encodes CAGSQVTGGRNEAFF.

The rearrangement links TRBV19 to TRBJ2-7; the D gene is possibly TRBD2 (5 bases). Per the germline V gene, CDR1 is LNHDA and CDR2 is SQIVND (reference sequence). CDR3 size: 14 residues. The V and J ends lost 5 bases and 2 bases respectively, with 13 bases between them. CDR3 protein: CASSSRSGTYEQYF. Here the CDR3 DNA reads TGTGCCAGTAGTTCCCGTTCGGGAACCTACGAGCAGTACTTC.

The V and J genes are TRBV4-3 and TRBJ2-7; 8 nucleotides align to TRBD1. Germline trimming cut 6 bases from V and 6 bases from J; bases unmatched to any gene: 16. CDR1 is LGHNA, CDR2 YSLEER, per germline. This CDR3 has 16 residues. CDR3 coding DNA: TGCGCCAGCAGTCCAAGATCCCCTCCCACAGGGGGCGAGCAGTACTTC. Translating gives CASSPRSPPTGGEQYF.

The chain couples TRBV7-2 to TRBJ1-1, with D hard to call. CDR3 size: 13 residues. CDR1 and CDR2 from the germline V gene are SGHTA and FQGNSA. Deletions cut 0 bases from V and 3 bases from J, with 5 bases between. This CDR3 reads CASSLAVYTEAFF. The CDR3 region has the DNA TGTGCCAGCAGCTTAGCTGTCTACACTGAAGCTTTCTTT.

J is TRBJ1-6 and V is TRBV20-1; no firm D call. The CDR3 contains 12 residues. V was shortened by 5 bases and J by 7 bases, with 9 bases between the two germline ends. Germline-derived CDR1 and CDR2 are DFQATT and SNEGSKA (reference sequence). The CDR3 protein is CSAHGRNSPLHF. The CDR3 DNA is TGCAGTGCTCACGGCAGAAATTCACCCCTCCACTTT.

The J gene is TRBJ1-5, the V gene TRBV7-9; a possible D gene is TRBD1 (5 bases). The V and J ends lost 5 bases and 6 bases respectively, with 20 bases between them. This CDR3 comprises 16 residues. Looked up from germline, CDR1 is SEHNR and CDR2 is FQNEAQ (reference sequence). CDR3: CASSILAGGIGQPQHF. CDR3 in DNA: TGTGCCAGCAGCATCTTAGCGGGGGGGATCGGTCAGCCCCAGCATTTT.

The V gene is TRBV6-5, the J gene TRBJ1-2, with 8 bases matching TRBD1. Trimming at V came to 6 bases and at J to 4 bases, leaving 4 bases not matched to a gene. The germline gives CDR1 MNHEY, CDR2 SVGAGI. There are 13 residues in the CDR3. The CDR3 sequence: CASRGGQGYGYTF. In DNA form, the CDR3 reads TGTGCCAGCAGAGGAGGACAGGGCTATGGCTACACCTTC.

This clonotype has a count of ten or more. The rearrangement links TRBV9 to TRBJ1-2; tentative D call: TRBD1 (5 bases). CDR3 size: 12 residues. Per germline, CDR1 SGDLS and CDR2 YYNGEE. Trimming took 3 bases from V and 8 from J, leaving 11 bases between them. The CDR3 DNA is TGTGCCAGCAGCGACGACAGAAGGGGCTACACCTTC. Its translation: CASSDDRRGYTF.

The chain couples TRBV7-6 to TRBJ1-4; maybe TRBD1 (5 bases). The CDR3 sequence is 13 residues long. The V gene's germline CDR1 is SGHVS and CDR2 FNYEAQ. V was shortened by 1 base and J by 7 bases, with 7 bases between the two germline ends. This CDR3 reads CASSLGGLEKLFF. The CDR3 bases are TGTGCCAGCAGCTTAGGGGGACTTGAAAAACTGTTTTTT.

The V and J genes are TRBV24-1 and TRBJ1-2; 7 nucleotides line up with TRBD1. CDR3 length: 12 residues. Losses at the gene ends were 4 bases for V and 8 bases for J; bases not matched to a gene: 3. CDR1 and CDR2 (germline): KGHDR, SFDVKD. CDR3 sequence reads: CATSDDREGYTF. Here the CDR3 DNA reads TGTGCCACCAGTGACGACAGGGAAGGCTACACCTTC.

This clonotype has just a few counts. This sequence joins TRBV2 and TRBJ2-7; 11 nucleotides align to TRBD2. V trimming: 4 bases; J trimming: 3 bases; junction bases outside the gene matches: 2. In germline, CDR1 is SNHLY, CDR2 FYNNEI. This CDR3 comprises 14 residues. CDR3: CASSATSGNYEQYF. CDR3 bases: TGTGCCAGCAGTGCGACTAGCGGGAACTACGAGCAGTACTTC. Drawing the rest from reference TRBV2 and TRBJ2-7, the complete variable domain is EPEVTQTPSHQVTQMGQEVILRCVPISNHLYFYWYRQILGQKVEFLVSFYNNEISEKSEIFDDQFSVERPDGSNFTLKIRSTKLEDSAMYFCASSATSGNYEQYFGPGTRLTVT.

The chain combines TRBV20-1 with TRBJ1-6; tentative D call: TRBD1 (6 bases). Germline V gives CDR1 DFQATT, CDR2 SNEGSKA (reference sequence). The CDR3 sequence is 15 residues long. Trimming removed 0 bases at V and 6 bases at J, with 12 bases between. CDR3 loop: CSARDYRVTNSPLHF. Here the CDR3 DNA reads TGCAGTGCTAGAGACTACAGGGTTACTAATTCACCCCTCCACTTT.

About this clonotype: The junction departs from the called germline gene at one end, perhaps through a read error. The rearrangement uses TRBV4-2 and TRBJ2-3; 9 positions match TRBD2. CDR1 and CDR2 from the germline V gene are LGHNA and YNFKEQ. The CDR3 runs to 11 residues. CDR3 loop: CASSLLAGLVF. CDR3 nucleotides: TGTGCCAGCAGCTTGCTAGCGGGACTGGTTTTT.

The genes are TRBV15 and TRBJ2-5; D is perhaps TRBD2 (7 bases). V gave up 0 bases and J gave up 2 bases, with 10 bases separating them. The germline V gene has CDR1 LNHNV and CDR2 YYDKDF (reference sequence). This CDR3 has 15 amino acids. In DNA, the CDR3 is TGTGCCACCAGCAGAGACAGGGGAGGGCAAGAGACCCAGTACTTC. Protein: CATSRDRGGQETQYF.

The V and J genes are TRBV27 and TRBJ2-5; D is unresolved. There are 14 residues in the CDR3. Trimming pared 0 bases from V and 4 bases from J, leaving 9 bases between. The germline V gene encodes CDR1 MNHEY and CDR2 SMNVEV (reference sequence). The CDR3 is CASSLSPLTETQYF. CDR3 bases: TGTGCCAGCAGTTTATCCCCATTGACAGAGACCCAGTACTTC.

The chain combines TRBV2 with TRBJ2-7, with 10 bases aligning to TRBD2. The CDR3 has 15 amino acids. The trim removed 3 bases at V and 7 bases at J, leaving 9 bases unmatched. CDR1 SNHLY and CDR2 FYNNEI come from the germline V gene. The CDR3 DNA sequence: TGTGCCAGCAGTGAGCGGGGAGCGGGGGGGCTTGAGCAGTACTTC. This gives the protein CASSERGAGGLEQYF.

As for this clonotype: The junction departs from the called germline gene at one end, perhaps through a read error. The chain uses TRBV29-1 and TRBJ1-4; 8 positions match TRBD1. The CDR3 loop spans 15 amino acids. Germline values: CDR1 SQVTM, CDR2 ANQGSEA. The CDR3 loop reads CGVEDPDRGGEKLFF. CDR3 in DNA: TGCGGCGTTGAAGACCCTGACAGGGGCGGCGAAAAACTGTTTTTT.

As for this clonotype: A much larger clone is a single base away; this may be a read error. Given the absence of the conserved phenylalanine or tryptophan at the CDR3 end, a read error is likely. The chain joins TRBV5-6 to TRBJ2-3; 11 bases agree with TRBD2. The CDR3 has 16 amino acids. Germline lookup yields CDR1 SGHDT and CDR2 YYEEEE. The J segment lost 5 bases and the V segment lost 3 bases, leaving 8 bases of the junction unmatched. The CDR3 coding sequence is TGTGCCAGCAGCTGGGGTAGCGGGGGGGCCATAGATACGCAGTATCTT. Encoded protein: CASSWGSGGAIDTQYL.